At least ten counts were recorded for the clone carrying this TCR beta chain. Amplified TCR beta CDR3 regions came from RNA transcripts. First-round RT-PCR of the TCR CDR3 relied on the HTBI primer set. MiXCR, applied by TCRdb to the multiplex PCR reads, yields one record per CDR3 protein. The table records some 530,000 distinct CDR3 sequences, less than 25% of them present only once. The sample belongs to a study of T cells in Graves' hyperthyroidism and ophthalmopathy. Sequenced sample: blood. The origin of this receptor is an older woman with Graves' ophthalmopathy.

For the CDR3, the DNA is TGTGCCAGCAGTGACAGGGGCAGGGAGACCCAGTACTTC. This sequence encodes CASSDRGRETQYF. This rearrangement joins TRBV2 to TRBJ2-5, with D tentatively TRBD1 (6 bases). V lost 3 bases, J lost 5 bases, and 10 bases lay in between. Germline CDR1 is SNHLY and CDR2 is FYNNEI. The CDR3 totals 13 residues.